This T cell receptor (beta chain) was identified in a study of human T cells and chemical hapten exposure. Study results and limitations: Among expanded TCRs, significantly more large CDR3 similarity clusters formed than among controls. No shift was seen in TCRs above 1 in 1000 frequency with DPC sensitization.

Time point indicated: patch test 3, about 24 weeks after DPC sensitization. Treatment noted: therapeutic diphenylcyclopropenone sensitization with weekly scalp DPC. Each CDR3 protein is one row after TCRdb ran MiXCR on the RACE reads. This sample has just under 65,000 distinct CDR3 sequences, with about 11% found just once. Per the germline V gene, CDR1 is SEHNR and CDR2 is FQNEAQ (reference sequence). The CDR3 has 15 amino acids. V dropped 3 bases and J dropped 1; count of bases not matched to a gene: 5. This clonotype was observed at least ten times. Its matching antigen is unknown. The receptor was isolated from a woman aged 25 to 39 with alopecia areata. Some clones in this sample may be carry-over from other donors' samples. The rearrangement joins TRBV7-9 to TRBJ1-1, with 7 bases fitting TRBD1. Source: whole blood, taken in connection with sensitization to the hapten diphenylcyclopropenone (DPC). The CDR3 region is CASSLETGPNTEAFF. Here the CDR3 DNA reads TGTGCCAGCAGCTTGGAGACAGGGCCGAACACTGAAGCTTTCTTT.